Listed below are T cell receptor beta chains from one sample, sequenced in a study of blood T cell repertoires in COVID-19. Measured with immunoSEQ multiplex PCR; TCRdb has only the in-frame clones, and not every one. In the table there are 200,000 or so clones, roughly four fifths of which are singletons. Sequences were obtained from peripheral blood. Source of these receptors: a woman aged 40 to 55 with acute or convalescent COVID-19. The CDR3 runs from the conserved cysteine through the conserved F or W. A D gene is named only where the DNA matches it firmly. Not all rows give a size; the values are once, few, many and, for expanded clones, a class.

>NA|TRBV6-5|NA|TRBJ1-2
CASSYSGRGPGYTF
TGTGCCAGCAGTTACTCCGGCAGGGGACCTGGCTACACCTTC
>NA|TRBV7-2|many|TRBJ1-4
CASSLGRVLNEKLFF
TGTGCCAGCAGCTTAGGGCGGGTGCTCAATGAAAAACTGTTTTTT
>NA|TRBV20-1|NA|TRBJ1-1
CSARVLMAAFF
TGCAGTGCTAGAGTATTGATGGCAGCTTTCTTT
>NA|TRBV27|NA|TRBJ1-1
CASSWGPGGTEAFF
TGTGCCAGCAGTTGGGGTCCGGGGGGAACTGAAGCTTTCTTT
>TRBD1|TRBV27|NA|TRBJ2-1
CASSLLQGYEQFF
TGTGCCAGCAGTCTCCTACAGGGGTATGAGCAGTTCTTC
>NA|TRBV5-6|NA|TRBJ2-5
CASSLPGLFQETQYF
TGTGCCAGCAGCTTGCCCGGACTGTTCCAAGAGACCCAGTACTTC
>TRBD1|TRBV5-5|NA|TRBJ1-4
CASSSEGQGDEKLFF
TGTGCCAGCAGCTCCGAGGGACAGGGTGATGAAAAACTGTTTTTT
>TRBD2|TRBV28|NA|TRBJ2-1
CASSLGTSGRYNEQFF
TGTGCCAGCAGTTTAGGGACTAGCGGGAGGTACAATGAGCAGTTCTTC
>TRBD1|TRBV6-5|NA|TRBJ1-2
CASSRDSYYGYTF
TGTGCCAGCAGCCGGGACAGTTACTATGGCTACACCTTC
>NA|TRBV19|NA|TRBJ1-5
CASSIRATQPQHF
TGTGCCAGTAGTATCAGGGCGACCCAGCCCCAGCATTTT
>TRBD2|TRBV18|NA|TRBJ2-7
CASSGQREDEQYF
TGTGCCAGCTCAGGACAGCGGGAGGACGAGCAGTACTTC
>TRBD1|TRBV10-2|few|TRBJ1-1
CASSEEGGDSTEAFF
TGCGCCAGCAGTGAGGAAGGGGGCGATAGTACTGAAGCTTTCTTT
>TRBD2|TRBV7-2|NA|TRBJ2-3
CASSPRLAAGGVDTQYF
TGTGCCAGCAGCCCTCGACTGGCAGCGGGAGGGGTAGATACGCAGTATTTT
>TRBD2|TRBV3-1/TRBV3-2|NA|TRBJ2-7
CASSRKAGGGDSDEQYF
TGTGCCAGCAGCCGGAAGGCCGGCGGGGGGGACTCTGACGAGCAGTACTTC
>TRBD2|TRBV5-6|NA|TRBJ2-5
CASSFKLAGLGETQYF
TGTGCCAGCAGCTTCAAACTAGCGGGACTAGGGGAGACCCAGTACTTC
>TRBD2|TRBV7-9|NA|TRBJ2-3
CASSFGGGRDTQYF
TGTGCCAGCAGCTTTGGCGGGGGGCGAGATACGCAGTATTTT
>NA|TRBV9|NA|TRBJ1-1
CASSVAGASEAFF
TGTGCCAGCAGCGTAGCAGGGGCAAGTGAAGCTTTCTTT
>NA|TRBV29-1|NA|TRBJ2-7
CSVDPRGSYEQYF
TGCAGCGTTGACCCGAGAGGCAGCTACGAGCAGTACTTC
>NA|TRBV2|once|TRBJ1-5
CASSEIQVNQPQHF
TGTGCCAGCAGTGAAATCCAGGTCAATCAGCCCCAGCATTTT
>NA|TRBV6-1|NA|TRBJ1-2
CASSESGNGYTF
TGTGCCAGCAGTGAATCGGGGAATGGCTACACCTTC
>NA|TRBV7-8|once|TRBJ2-7
CASSLQEGEQYF
TGTGCCAGCAGCTTACAGGAAGGCGAGCAGTACTTC
>TRBD2|TRBV5-1|NA|TRBJ2-5
CASSLGGGQETQYF
TGCGCCAGCAGCTTGGGCGGGGGCCAAGAGACCCAGTACTTC
>NA|TRBV12-3/TRBV12-4|NA|TRBJ1-1
CATNRAIDTEAFF
TGTGCCACCAACAGGGCTATTGACACTGAAGCTTTCTTT
>TRBD2|TRBV27|once|TRBJ2-7
CASSPGLAAYEQYF
TGTGCCAGCTCGCCGGGACTAGCGGCTTATGAGCAGTACTTC
>NA|TRBV28|NA|TRBJ2-7
CASSSNYEQYF
TGTGCCAGCAGTTCAAACTACGAGCAGTACTTC
>TRBD1|TRBV11-2|NA|TRBJ2-7
CASSLDRSSGTGGYEQYF
TGTGCCAGCAGCTTAGATCGGTCGTCGGGGACAGGGGGCTACGAGCAGTACTTC
>NA|TRBV24-1|NA|TRBJ2-7
CATRQGGAGITYEQYF
TGTGCCACCAGACAGGGGGGGGCGGGGATCACCTACGAGCAGTACTTC
>NA|TRBV7-2|NA|TRBJ1-1
CASSLTGHTEAFF
TGTGCCAGCAGCCTCACAGGACACACTGAAGCTTTCTTT
>TRBD1|TRBV9|NA|TRBJ2-5
CASSPGTGEETQYF
TGTGCCAGCAGCCCCGGGACAGGGGAAGAGACCCAGTACTTC
>TRBD2|TRBV28|NA|TRBJ2-7
CASRNSGSIYEQYF
TGTGCCAGCAGGAATAGCGGGTCTATCTACGAGCAGTACTTC
>NA|TRBV5-1|NA|TRBJ2-1
CASSFAGNNEQFF
TGCGCCAGCAGCTTCGCAGGAAACAATGAGCAGTTCTTC
>NA|TRBV28|NA|TRBJ2-2
CASITRAGELFF
TGTGCCAGCATAACGAGGGCCGGGGAGCTGTTTTTT
>NA|TRBV20-1|NA|TRBJ2-3
CSASLSLDTQYF
TGCAGTGCTAGTCTCTCTCTGGATACGCAGTATTTT
>TRBD1|TRBV28|NA|TRBJ1-6
CASSFGDREGTLHF
TGTGCCAGCAGCTTTGGGGACAGGGAAGGAACCCTCCACTTT
>NA|TRBV25-1|NA|TRBJ2-1
CASSGWTGTEQFF
TGTGCCAGCAGTGGATGGACTGGAACTGAGCAGTTCTTC
>TRBD2|TRBV3-1/TRBV3-2|NA|TRBJ2-1
CASSQGSGGPYNEQFF
TGTGCCAGCAGCCAAGGTAGCGGGGGCCCCTACAATGAGCAGTTCTTC
>NA|TRBV2|NA|TRBJ1-5
CASSVGGSNQPQHF
TGTGCCAGCAGTGTTGGGGGCAGCAATCAGCCCCAGCATTTT
>TRBD1|TRBV7-3|NA|TRBJ2-1
CASSFGTGPYNEQFF
TGTGCCAGCAGCTTTGGGACAGGACCCTACAATGAGCAGTTCTTC
>TRBD2|TRBV6-4|NA|TRBJ2-2
CASSEFGTSTGELFF
TGTGCCAGCAGTGAGTTCGGGACTAGCACCGGGGAGCTGTTTTTT
>NA|TRBV18|NA|TRBJ2-5
CASSPRRETQYF
TGTGCCAGCTCACCCAGGAGGGAGACCCAGTACTTC
>TRBD1|TRBV7-9|NA|TRBJ1-1
CASRLGTGVVPEAFF
TGTGCCAGCAGGTTAGGGACAGGGGTTGTCCCTGAAGCTTTCTTT
>TRBD2|TRBV28|NA|TRBJ2-5
CASKIAGGSETQYF
TGTGCCAGCAAAATAGCGGGAGGATCCGAGACCCAGTACTTC
>NA|TRBV11-3|NA|TRBJ1-3
CASSKGGAGNTIYF
TGTGCCAGCAGCAAGGGAGGGGCTGGAAACACCATATATTTT
>NA|TRBV4-2|NA|TRBJ2-5
CASSQDGGGRETQYF
TGTGCCAGCAGCCAAGATGGGGGCGGACGAGAGACCCAGTACTTC